The 23 T cell receptor beta chains presented below share a single source sample, sequenced in a study of cytomegalovirus exposure and HLA in healthy donors. Both 60 Vbeta primers and 13 Jbeta primers went into the PCR. Produced via immunoSEQ multiplex PCR; TCRdb's table is partial and in-frame only. The sample holds roughly 180,000 clones, more than 65% seen once. What was sequenced was PBMCs. The source of these receptors is a girl between 10 and 17 years old in good health and CMV-seropositive.

This clone has a single count. V usage is TRBV6-5 and J usage is TRBJ1-4; TRBD1 might be the D (6 bases). Looked up from germline, CDR1 is MNHEY and CDR2 is SVGAGI. V shed 4 bases and J shed 7 bases, with 19 bases lying between them. The CDR3 has 16 residues. The CDR3 region has the DNA TGTGCCAGCAGTTCCGTTGGCAGGGGCGGAATTGAAAAACTGTTTTTT. This sequence encodes CASSSVGRGGIEKLFF.

This rearrangement joins TRBV19 to TRBJ1-5, with 7 bases that match TRBD1. The junction had 7 bases not matched to a gene; V was cut back by 6 bases and J by 2 bases. CDR3 length: 15 residues. The germline CDR1 and CDR2 sequences are LNHDA and SQIVND (reference sequence). The CDR3 bases are TGTGCCAGTAGGCGCACAGGGGTTGGCAATCAGCCCCAGCATTTT. Encoded protein: CASRRTGVGNQPQHF.

The table lists this clone with a few counts. CDR3 region: CAISDHHRGDTEAFF. CDR3 nucleotide sequence: TGTGCCATCAGTGACCATCATAGGGGCGACACTGAAGCTTTCTTT. This rearrangement joins TRBV10-3 to TRBJ1-1; weak D call: TRBD1 (5 bases). V shed 3 bases and J shed 3 bases, with 14 bases lying between them. The CDR3 is made up of 15 amino acids. Germline CDR1 reads ENHRY; CDR2 reads SYGVKD.

V and J are TRBV4-3 and TRBJ2-7, with 9 bases fitting TRBD1. This CDR3 region has 17 residues. Looked up from germline, CDR1 is LGHNA and CDR2 is YSLEER. J was trimmed by 5 bases and V by 0 bases; bases with no gene match: 11. Here the CDR3 reads CASSQDGGDRDQNEQYF. DNA of the CDR3: TGCGCCAGCAGCCAAGATGGAGGGGACAGGGATCAGAACGAGCAGTACTTC.

The chain employs TRBV10-1 and TRBJ2-5; TRBD2 matches 11 bases. CDR1 and CDR2 (germline): WNHNN, SYGVQD (reference sequence). V shed 5 bases, J shed 4 bases, and the junction held 3 bases outside the gene matches. The CDR3 runs 14 residues. For the CDR3, the DNA is TGCGCCAGCAGTCAAGGACTAGCGGGAGAGACCCAGTACTTC. Encoded protein: CASSQGLAGETQYF.

V usage is TRBV9 and J usage is TRBJ2-7; D is perhaps TRBD1 (6 bases). The CDR3 totals 14 residues. The germline CDR1 and CDR2 sequences are SGDLS and YYNGEE. V lost 10 bases and J 7 bases, leaving 24 bases between the germline ends. CDR3 sequence (DNA): TGTGCCCGTAGACAGGACCCACCGGTGAGTGAGCAGTACTTC. This codes for CARRQDPPVSEQYF.

This chain connects TRBV18 to TRBJ1-5, with no clear D. This CDR3 contains 13 residues. The germline gives CDR1 KGHSH, CDR2 LQKENI. V was pared by 6 bases and J by 3 bases, with 9 bases between. For the CDR3, the DNA is TGTGCCAGCTCTGAGGGCAACAATCAGCCCCAGCATTTT. Translation: CASSEGNNQPQHF.

The rearrangement uses TRBV29-1 and TRBJ2-5, with 8 bases aligning to TRBD1. V dropped 6 bases and J dropped 1; count of bases not matched to a gene: 4. The V gene's germline CDR1 is SQVTM and CDR2 ANQGSEA. The CDR3 consists of 13 residues. The CDR3 spells CSVDGQGQETQYF. The CDR3 DNA reads TGCAGCGTGGACGGACAGGGCCAAGAGACCCAGTACTTC. Using reference TRBV29-1 and TRBJ2-5 for the parts outside the CDR3, the full variable domain is SAVISQKPSRDICQRGTSLTIQCQVDSQVTMMFWYRQQPGQSLTLIATANQGSEATYESGFVIDKFPISRPNLTFSTLTVSNMSPEDSSIYLCSVDGQGQETQYFGPGTRLLVL.

This clone was seen a few times. This CDR3 is also generated by other DNA sequences in the sample. The chain joins TRBV19 to TRBJ1-1; tentatively, D is TRBD1 (6 bases). This CDR3 is 13 amino acids long. Germline-derived CDR1 and CDR2 are LNHDA and SQIVND (reference sequence). The V end was cut by 4 bases, the J end by 1 base, with 7 bases between. DNA for the CDR3: TGTGCCAGTAGTAAGACAGGGAACACTGAAGCTTTCTTT. Protein: CASSKTGNTEAFF.

J is TRBJ2-5 and V is TRBV2, with a weak D call TRBD2 (5 bases). CDR3 length: 12 amino acids. Germline V gives CDR1 SNHLY, CDR2 FYNNEI. The V gene lost 8 bases and the J gene lost 3 bases, with 10 bases spanning the gap. In nucleotides, the CDR3 is TGTGCCAGCGTGAGGGCAGAAGAGACCCAGTACTTC. This encodes CASVRAEETQYF.

The J gene is TRBJ1-1, the V gene TRBV7-8; 8 nucleotides line up with TRBD1. Germline assignment: CDR1 SGHVS and CDR2 FQNEAQ. V was clipped by 4 bases and J by 6 bases; unmatched bases: 19. There are 18 residues in the CDR3. As DNA, the CDR3 is TGTGCCAGCAGCTCCATCGTCAGTACAGGGGGAAGGTTCCCTGAAGCTTTCTTT. It yields the protein CASSSIVSTGGRFPEAFF.

The table lists this clone with a few counts. The chain carries TRBV19 and TRBJ1-2; 12 bases are a match to TRBD1. The CDR3 runs to 14 residues. V dropped 4 bases and J dropped 7; count of bases not matched to a gene: 4. Germline-derived CDR1 and CDR2 are LNHDA and SQIVND (reference sequence). Written as DNA, the CDR3 is TGTGCCAGTAGTAGGGGACAGGGGGCGCTTGGCTACACCTTC. Its translation is CASSRGQGALGYTF.

The V call is TRBV6-5, the J call TRBJ1-2; D is ambiguous. Trimming took 0 bases from V and 2 from J, leaving 13 bases between them. The CDR3 sequence is 16 residues long. Germline values: CDR1 MNHEY, CDR2 SVGAGI. CDR3 nucleotide sequence: TGTGCCAGCAGTTACTCGCTCTCAGGTCCGAACTATGGCTACACCTTC. Residues: CASSYSLSGPNYGYTF.

The chain combines TRBV27 with TRBJ2-5; the match to TRBD2 covers 8 bases. There are 16 residues in the CDR3. CDR1 is MNHEY, CDR2 SMNVEV, per germline (reference sequence). Germline trimming cut 0 bases from V and 1 base from J; bases unmatched to any gene: 4. The CDR3 bases are TGTGCCAGCAGTTTATCGTATACTAGCGGCCAAGAGACCCAGTACTTC. Protein: CASSLSYTSGQETQYF.

The genes are TRBV30 and TRBJ1-6, with 7 bases matching TRBD1. Trimming at V came to 1 base and at J to 3 bases, leaving 3 bases not matched to a gene. Germline CDR1 is GTSNPN and CDR2 is SVGIG (reference sequence). The CDR3 has 15 residues. In DNA, the CDR3 is TGTGCCTGGAGTGCGACAGGGATCTATAATTCACCCCTCCACTTT. Translation: CAWSATGIYNSPLHF. Together with reference TRBV30 and TRBJ1-6, the CDR3 gives the full variable domain: SQTIHQWPATLVQPVGSPLSLECTVEGTSNPNLYWYRQAAGRGLQLLFYSVGIGQISSEVPQNLSASRPQDRQFILSSKKLLLSDSGFYLCAWSATGIYNSPLHFGNGTRLTVT.

Here the CDR3 reads CASSEAGQGASAQHF. DNA for the CDR3: TGTGCCAGCAGTGAAGCCGGACAGGGGGCTTCTGCCCAGCATTTT. This chain connects TRBV6-1 to TRBJ1-5, with 11 bases that match TRBD1. The V gene's germline CDR1 is MNHNS and CDR2 SASEGT. The V segment lost 0 bases and the J segment 11 bases; nucleotides outside the gene matches: 6. This CDR3 has 15 amino acids.

The chain employs TRBV10-2 and TRBJ2-7; TRBD2 matches 9 bases. From germline, CDR1 is WSHSY and CDR2 SAAADI. With V trimmed by 4 bases and J by 6 bases, 4 bases remained unmatched. CDR3 length equals 13 residues. Here the CDR3 DNA reads TGCGCCAGCAGTGGCGGGGGGGCCTTCGAGCAGTACTTC. Translation gives CASSGGGAFEQYF.

The chain carries TRBV2 and TRBJ2-5; no clear D. This CDR3 is built from 13 residues. Germline CDR1 SNHLY, CDR2 FYNNEI. V was trimmed by 2 bases and J by 4 bases, leaving 8 bases between them. The CDR3 DNA sequence: TGTGCCAGCAGTGAACAGCCGGGAGAGACCCAGTACTTC. This sequence encodes CASSEQPGETQYF. Combining the CDR3 with reference TRBV2 and TRBJ2-5 gives the whole variable domain EPEVTQTPSHQVTQMGQEVILRCVPISNHLYFYWYRQILGQKVEFLVSFYNNEISEKSEIFDDQFSVERPDGSNFTLKIRSTKLEDSAMYFCASSEQPGETQYFGPGTRLLVL.

The chain carries TRBV2 and TRBJ1-2; D gene ambiguous. Germline lookup yields CDR1 SNHLY and CDR2 FYNNEI. This CDR3 is built from 16 residues. Trimming removed 10 bases at V and 0 bases at J, with 21 bases between. The CDR3 is CAILHPMTGANYGYTF. In nucleotides, the CDR3 is TGTGCCATCCTCCACCCGATGACGGGAGCTAACTATGGCTACACCTTC.

The rearrangement uses TRBV7-2 and TRBJ1-5; D is unresolved. The CDR3 has 14 residues. The V and J ends lost 5 bases and 4 bases respectively, with 12 bases between them. Germline V gene data show CDR1 as SGHTA and CDR2 as FQGNSA. CDR3 nucleotide sequence: TGTGCCAGCAGCACAACCCTCGGGAATCAGCCCCAGCATTTT. It codes for CASSTTLGNQPQHF.

The chain uses TRBV5-1 and TRBJ2-1; 7 positions agree with TRBD2. J gave up 6 bases and V 6 bases, and 9 bases lay outside the gene matches. This CDR3 comprises 14 residues. Germline CDR1 and CDR2: SGHRS and YFSETQ. CDR3 residues: CASTMRASGNEQFF. The DNA of the CDR3 is TGCGCCAGCACCATGCGAGCTAGCGGCAATGAGCAGTTCTTC.

CDR3 sequence (DNA): TGCGCCAGCAGCCAAGATCGACAGAGAAACTATGGCTACACCTTC. This codes for CASSQDRQRNYGYTF. V gene TRBV4-3 combines with J gene TRBJ1-2; maybe TRBD1 (5 bases). Looked up from germline, CDR1 is LGHNA and CDR2 is YSLEER. Deletions cut 0 bases from V and 2 bases from J, with 10 bases between. The CDR3 consists of 15 residues.

The chain links TRBV29-1 to TRBJ2-5, with 9 bases that match TRBD2. V was pared by 4 bases and J by 4 bases, with 7 bases of the junction left unmatched. The germline V gene encodes CDR1 SQVTM and CDR2 ANQGSEA. The CDR3 is 14 residues long. The CDR3 coding sequence is TGCAGCGTTGGGGACTTAGCGGGGGTAGAGACCCAGTACTTC. The encoded protein is CSVGDLAGVETQYF.